One sample yielded the 3 T cell receptor beta chains listed below, sequenced in a study of cytomegalovirus exposure and HLA in healthy donors. The PCR employed 60 Vbeta primers together with 13 Jbeta primers. Sequencing used immunoSEQ multiplex PCR; TCRdb keeps in-frame clones, though not all of them. This table has 200,000 to 250,000 clones, more than 60% appearing once. The sample taken for sequencing was PBMCs. Source of these receptors: a woman aged 55-70 years in good health and CMV-seropositive.

This chain uses TRBV28 with TRBJ1-2; D call uncertain. V shed 3 bases and J shed 8 bases, with 7 bases lying between them. The germline V gene has CDR1 MDHEN and CDR2 SYDVKM. The CDR3 has 11 amino acids. In nucleotides, the CDR3 is TGTGCCAGCAGTTTGCCGGGGGGCTACACCTTC. Encoded protein: CASSLPGGYTF.

J is TRBJ2-2 and V is TRBV6-1; 12 nucleotides match TRBD2. CDR1 is MNHNS and CDR2 is SASEGT in the germline V gene. The CDR3 totals 14 residues. V dropped 8 bases and J dropped 7; count of bases not matched to a gene: 5. The CDR3 spells CASPRTSGVGELFF. The CDR3 nucleotides are TGTGCCAGCCCAAGGACTAGCGGGGTCGGGGAGCTGTTTTTT.

The rearrangement joins TRBV19 to TRBJ1-4; the D is unclear. Germline CDR1 reads LNHDA; CDR2 reads SQIVND (reference sequence). V lost 5 bases and J lost 7, with 11 bases in between. This CDR3 is 13 amino acids long. The CDR3: CASSGRPSEKLFF. The CDR3 nucleotides are TGTGCCAGTAGTGGGAGGCCAAGTGAAAAACTGTTTTTT. Together with reference TRBV19 and TRBJ1-4, the CDR3 gives the full variable domain: DGGITQSPKYLFRKEGQNVTLSCEQNLNHDAMYWYRQDPGQGLRLIYYSQIVNDFQKGDIAEGYSVSREKKESFPLTVTSAQKNPTAFYLCASSGRPSEKLFFGSGTQLSVL.